The next 32 T cell receptor beta chains were all read from a single sample in a study of cytomegalovirus exposure and HLA in healthy donors. PCR employed 60 Vbeta and 13 Jbeta primers. Clones were read by immunoSEQ multiplex PCR, and TCRdb kept only the in-frame ones, dropping some. The data contain 180,000 or so clones, roughly 82% of them singletons. The source material was PBMCs. The receptors shown here come from a man aged 40-49 years in good health and CMV-seronegative.

The V call is TRBV5-4, the J call TRBJ1-4; perhaps TRBD1 as D (5 bases). This CDR3 is built from 16 residues. V shed 0 bases and J shed 5 bases, with 14 bases lying between them. Germline V lookup: CDR1 SGHNT, CDR2 YYREEE (reference sequence). CDR3 sequence: CASSLAGGGPNEKLFF. The DNA of the CDR3 is TGTGCCAGCAGCTTGGCCGGGGGGGGTCCCAATGAAAAACTGTTTTTT.

The V and J genes are TRBV2 and TRBJ1-5; D is perhaps TRBD1 (5 bases). This CDR3 has 15 amino acids. V gave up 7 bases and J gave up 4 bases, with 17 bases separating them. CDR1 SNHLY and CDR2 FYNNEI come from the germline V gene. Written as DNA, the CDR3 is TGTGCCAGCACCTCGGGATTGGGGGGGAATCAGCCCCAGCATTTT. Translating it yields CASTSGLGGNQPQHF.

The count of this clone is one. The rearrangement uses TRBV6-6 and TRBJ1-5; 11 bases map to TRBD1. The germline CDR1 and CDR2 sequences are MNHNY and SVGAGI (reference sequence). V shed 2 bases and J 4 bases; nucleotides not matched to a gene: 4. The CDR3 totals 16 residues. CDR3 DNA sequence: TGTGCCAGCAGTTACACTTGGGACAGGGGGAATCAGCCCCAGCATTTT. It yields the protein CASSYTWDRGNQPQHF.

The V call is TRBV7-6, the J call TRBJ2-5, with 9 bases aligning to TRBD2. J gave up 1 base and V 8 bases, and 5 bases lay outside the gene matches. This CDR3 region has 14 residues. The germline V gene encodes CDR1 SGHVS and CDR2 FNYEAQ. CDR3 in amino acids: CASGAGGPQETQYF. The CDR3 DNA follows: TGTGCCAGCGGGGCGGGGGGGCCCCAAGAGACCCAGTACTTC.

V usage is TRBV6-6 and J usage is TRBJ1-6; TRBD1 might be the D (5 bases). The CDR3 runs 13 residues. V lost 4 bases to trimming and J lost 9 bases, with 10 bases between them. CDR1 and CDR2 from the germline V gene are MNHNY and SVGAGI (reference sequence). The CDR3 DNA sequence: TGTGCCAGCAGTTCGGGGGGTGGTTCACCCCTCCACTTT. This gives the protein CASSSGGGSPLHF.

The chain has TRBV11-3 and TRBJ2-1, with D possibly being TRBD1 (8 bases). V was cut by 4 bases and J by 9 bases, with 16 bases left in between. The CDR3 is 14 residues long. CDR1 is SGHNT and CDR2 is YENEEA in the germline V gene. The CDR3 DNA is TGTGCCAGCAGCTCGAGGACAGGGAGGGGTGAGCAGTTCTTC. Its protein is CASSSRTGRGEQFF.

V gene TRBV19 combines with J gene TRBJ2-7; 13 bases map to TRBD2. CDR1 and CDR2 (germline): LNHDA, SQIVND (reference sequence). CDR3 length equals 16 residues. Trimming cost V 5 bases and J 5 bases; bases outside gene matches: 9. This CDR3 is CASSSAGLAGFNEQYF. Here the CDR3 DNA reads TGTGCCAGTAGTTCGGCGGGACTAGCGGGATTTAACGAGCAGTACTTC.

This chain links TRBV28 with TRBJ2-5; perhaps TRBD1 as D (6 bases). The J call could be wrong; TRBJ2-7 is a better fit for the DNA end. Germline V gene lookup returns CDR1 MDHEN and CDR2 SYDVKM. There are 14 residues in the CDR3. Here the CDR3 reads CASSFAGRGYEQYF. The CDR3 nucleotides read TGTGCCAGCAGTTTTGCGGGCAGGGGCTACGAGCAGTACTTC.

This chain links TRBV18 with TRBJ2-7; D is unclear. Germline V gene lookup returns CDR1 KGHSH and CDR2 LQKENI. The CDR3 totals 13 residues. The germline V and J ends were trimmed by 2 bases and 3 bases, with 8 bases remaining between them. The CDR3 nucleotides are TGTGCCAGCTCACCAAGCAGGAACTACGAGCAGTACTTC. It specifies CASSPSRNYEQYF. Supplemented by reference TRBV18 and TRBJ2-7, the full variable domain reads NAGVMQNPRHLVRRRGQEARLRCSPMKGHSHVYWYRQLPEEGLKFMVYLQKENIIDESGMPKERFSAEFPKEGPSILRIQQVVRGDSAAYFCASSPSRNYEQYFGPGTRLTVT.

The genes are TRBV9 and TRBJ1-2; no clear D gene. Germline assignment: CDR1 SGDLS and CDR2 YYNGEE. Trimming cost V 0 bases and J 7 bases, with 7 bases left between them. The CDR3 consists of 12 residues. The CDR3 nucleotides are TGTGCCAGCAGCGTAGGTGGAGGTGGCTACACCTTC. Its protein is CASSVGGGGYTF.

The chain recombines TRBV7-2 with TRBJ1-1; 10 positions agree with TRBD1. The CDR3 sequence is 13 residues long. Trimming at V came to 7 bases and at J to 7 bases, leaving 6 bases not matched to a gene. Germline CDR1 reads SGHTA; CDR2 reads FQGNSA. The DNA for the CDR3 is TGTGCCAGCAATAGACAGGGGGCGGGTGAAGCTTTCTTT. This gives the protein CASNRQGAGEAFF.

The count of this clone is one. The chain is built from TRBV19 and TRBJ2-2; tentatively, D is TRBD2 (5 bases). V lost 5 bases and J lost 6, with 25 bases in between. This CDR3 spans 18 amino acids. Germline V CDR1 and CDR2: LNHDA, SQIVND (reference sequence). The CDR3 is CASSDPIGRGRVSGELFF. The CDR3 DNA follows: TGTGCCAGTAGTGACCCCATTGGGAGAGGGAGAGTATCCGGGGAGCTGTTTTTT.

About this clone itself: Other nucleotide sequences in the sample specify the same CDR3. The chain carries TRBV6-5 and TRBJ1-2; 9 nucleotides match TRBD1. Trimming took 2 bases from V and 4 from J; bases not matched to a gene: 2. Looked up from germline, CDR1 is MNHEY and CDR2 is SVGAGI. The CDR3 has 14 amino acids. The CDR3 nucleotides read TGTGCCAGCAGTTACACGGGACAGGGCTATGGCTACACCTTC. Protein: CASSYTGQGYGYTF.

The rearrangement links TRBV13 to TRBJ1-1, with 10 bases matching TRBD1. The CDR3 covers 15 residues. The V and J ends lost 0 bases and 11 bases, in that order; junction bases with no gene match: 9. The germline V gene encodes CDR1 PRHDT and CDR2 FYEKMQ (reference sequence). CDR3 DNA sequence: TGTGCCAGCAGCTTAGGACGGGACAGGGGTGGATATGCTTTCTTT. Its protein product is CASSLGRDRGGYAFF.

J is TRBJ1-4 and V is TRBV18; possible D gene TRBD1, 6 bases. The CDR3 extends over 13 amino acids. Germline V gives CDR1 KGHSH, CDR2 LQKENI. With 4 bases removed from V and 5 bases from J, the gap between germline ends came to 8 bases. Here the CDR3 DNA reads TGTGCCAGCTCACTCGACAGGAATGAAAAACTGTTTTTT. Translated: CASSLDRNEKLFF.

The chain carries TRBV7-9 and TRBJ2-5; D possibly corresponds to TRBD2 (5 bases). The germline V gene encodes CDR1 SEHNR and CDR2 FQNEAQ (reference sequence). The CDR3 contains 15 residues. V was pared by 2 bases and J by 3 bases, with 13 bases between. CDR3 nucleotides: TGTGCCAGCAGCTTATCGGGATGGGCAGAAGAGACCCAGTACTTC. Amino acid sequence: CASSLSGWAEETQYF.

The chain links TRBV7-3 to TRBJ1-1; a possible D gene is TRBD1 (5 bases). Trimming cost V 5 bases and J 1 base, with 5 bases left between them. The CDR3 length is 12 residues. Germline CDR1 and CDR2: SGHTA and FQGTGA. CDR3 protein: CASSTGNTEAFF. In nucleotides, the CDR3 is TGTGCCAGCAGCACAGGGAACACTGAAGCTTTCTTT.

The chain joins TRBV19 to TRBJ1-2; D gene uncertain. Germline CDR1 LNHDA, CDR2 SQIVND (reference sequence). The CDR3 extends over 14 amino acids. The V end lost 8 bases, the J end lost 8 bases, and 21 bases lay between the germline ends. CDR3 residues: CASRVGRKPGGYTF. The CDR3 nucleotides read TGTGCCAGTCGGGTCGGACGTAAACCGGGGGGCTACACCTTC.

The chain is built from TRBV7-8 and TRBJ1-2; perhaps TRBD1 as D (5 bases). Trimming cost V 0 bases and J 4 bases, with 15 bases left between them. The CDR3 loop spans 16 amino acids. CDR1 is SGHVS and CDR2 is FQNEAQ in the germline V gene. The CDR3 loop reads CASSLAEGRPGYGYTF. CDR3 nucleotide sequence: TGTGCCAGCAGCTTAGCGGAGGGGCGCCCAGGCTATGGCTACACCTTC.

This clone was recorded only once. V is TRBV19 and J is TRBJ2-5; TRBD2 agrees at 9 bases. There are 16 residues in the CDR3. The trim removed 5 bases at V and 2 bases at J, leaving 9 bases unmatched. Germline-derived CDR1 and CDR2 are LNHDA and SQIVND (reference sequence). CDR3 loop: CASSGGLAGPQETQYF. CDR3 DNA: TGTGCCAGTAGTGGGGGGCTAGCGGGACCGCAAGAGACCCAGTACTTC.

J is TRBJ2-7 and V is TRBV7-9; 8 nucleotides match TRBD1. CDR3 size: 16 residues. V trimming: 3 bases; J trimming: 0 bases; junction bases outside the gene matches: 7. CDR1 and CDR2 from the germline V gene are SEHNR and FQNEAQ (reference sequence). CDR3: CASSFTGTGNSYEQYF. DNA for the CDR3: TGTGCCAGCAGCTTCACCGGGACAGGCAACTCCTACGAGCAGTACTTC.

V and J are TRBV5-1 and TRBJ1-2; 12 bases are a match to TRBD1. V shed 4 bases, J shed 3 bases, and the junction held 4 bases outside the gene matches. Germline V gene sequence: CDR1 SGHRS, CDR2 YFSETQ. This CDR3 spans 15 amino acids. CDR3 nucleotides: TGCGCCAGCAGCCCCGGGACAGGGGGCGACTATGGCTACACCTTC. It translates to CASSPGTGGDYGYTF.

This sequence joins TRBV19 and TRBJ1-4; D gene uncertain. Trimming removed 3 bases at V and 8 bases at J, with 16 bases between. Germline V gene lookup returns CDR1 LNHDA and CDR2 SQIVND (reference sequence). There are 15 residues in the CDR3. The CDR3 is CASSISSAVREKLFF. CDR3 sequence (DNA): TGTGCCAGTAGTATCAGTAGTGCGGTACGGGAAAAACTGTTTTTT.

The V and J genes are TRBV5-1 and TRBJ1-2; 9 positions agree with TRBD1. CDR3 length: 18 residues. Germline V CDR1 and CDR2: SGHRS, YFSETQ. The V segment lost 3 bases and the J segment 4 bases; nucleotides outside the gene matches: 16. The CDR3 DNA sequence: TGCGCCAGCAGCTCCGCTTCGATACAGGGGGCGGGTAGCTATGGCTACACCTTC. It specifies CASSSASIQGAGSYGYTF.

Comment on this clone: The sample contains more than one DNA sequence encoding this CDR3. The chain combines TRBV6-5 with TRBJ1-1; the match to TRBD1 covers 8 bases. V lost 2 bases and J lost 1; bases outside the gene matches: 0. Germline V gene data show CDR1 as MNHEY and CDR2 as SVGAGI. This CDR3 contains 14 residues. CDR3 amino acids: CASSYGTGNTEAFF. CDR3 in DNA: TGTGCCAGCAGTTACGGGACAGGGAACACTGAAGCTTTCTTT.

V and J are TRBV7-2 and TRBJ1-3; D is undetermined. This CDR3 is 16 amino acids long. Germline CDR1 SGHTA, CDR2 FQGNSA. V was shortened by 5 bases and J by 4 bases, with 18 bases between the two germline ends. Written as DNA, the CDR3 is TGTGCCAGCAGCCAGACTCCCCCAAGGAGCGGAAACACCATATATTTT. Translating gives CASSQTPPRSGNTIYF.

The chain employs TRBV19 and TRBJ1-1; 8 bases line up with TRBD1. This CDR3 comprises 17 residues. Germline assignment: CDR1 LNHDA and CDR2 SQIVND (reference sequence). Trimming at V came to 1 base and at J to 2 bases, leaving 9 bases not matched to a gene. CDR3 sequence reads: CASSIAGAGGPNTEAFF. The CDR3 region has the DNA TGTGCCAGTAGTATAGCGGGAGCAGGGGGCCCCAACACTGAAGCTTTCTTT.

This chain links TRBV13 with TRBJ2-5; possibly TRBD2 for D (6 bases). Germline V CDR1 and CDR2: PRHDT, FYEKMQ (reference sequence). The CDR3 extends over 13 amino acids. Trimming removed 5 bases from V and 4 bases from J, with 11 bases in between. The CDR3 is CASSAYGRETQYF. In DNA, the CDR3 is TGTGCCAGCAGCGCTTACGGGAGAGAGACCCAGTACTTC.

The chain employs TRBV12-5 and TRBJ2-1; 7 positions match TRBD1. The V gene end was trimmed by 5 bases and the J gene end by 5 bases; junction bases not matched to a gene: 6. From germline, CDR1 is LGHNT and CDR2 FRNRAP. The CDR3 is 14 residues long. The chain's CDR3 is CASGPDRLNNEQFF. CDR3 DNA: TGTGCTAGTGGTCCGGACAGGCTCAACAATGAGCAGTTCTTC.

This clone was counted a single time. V and J are TRBV5-1 and TRBJ1-1; 7 bases line up with TRBD1. The length of the CDR3 is 14 residues. The V segment lost 0 bases and the J segment 4 bases; nucleotides outside the gene matches: 3. In germline, CDR1 is SGHRS, CDR2 YFSETQ. The DNA of the CDR3 is TGCGCCAGCAGCTTGGGCGGACAGGCCACTGAAGCTTTCTTT. Translating gives CASSLGGQATEAFF.

As to this clone: The germline gene is not matched at one end of the junction; a read error may be the cause. This sequence joins TRBV5-1 and TRBJ2-7, with a tentative D call TRBD2 (6 bases). This CDR3 comprises 13 residues. Germline V gene sequence: CDR1 SGHRS, CDR2 YFSETQ. CDR3 amino acids: CASRLTSSHEQYF. The CDR3 DNA sequence: TGCGCCAGCAGGCTAACTAGCTCCCACGAGCAGTACTTC.

The chain combines TRBV7-2 with TRBJ1-1, with a tentative D call TRBD1 (5 bases). Trimming removed 5 bases from V and 6 bases from J, with 16 bases in between. CDR3 length equals 14 residues. Germline lookup yields CDR1 SGHTA and CDR2 FQGNSA. CDR3 sequence reads: CASSPRQGWAEAFF. The CDR3 DNA sequence: TGTGCCAGCAGCCCCCGTCAGGGATGGGCTGAAGCTTTCTTT.